These T cell receptor beta chains were read from a single sample in a study of blood T cell repertoires in COVID-19. Here immunoSEQ multiplex PCR was the method, and the copy in TCRdb shows in-frame clones only, minus some. The sample consists of 120,000 to 150,000 clones, 80% of them appearing once. Material for sequencing was peripheral blood. The receptors originated from a man aged 55 to 70 with active or convalescent COVID-19. Each CDR3 is given with its conserved first and last residue. D genes are given only for firm matches. Only part of the rows carry a size: once, few, many, or a class if the clone is expanded.

V,size,D,J,DNA,CDR3
TRBV5-1,.,TRBD2,TRBJ2-1,TGCGCCAGCAGCTTAATAGCGGGAGGGCGCAATGAGCAGTTCTTC,CASSLIAGGRNEQFF
TRBV28,.,.,TRBJ2-5,TGTGCCAGCAGCCCGGGTCGGAGGGAGACCCAGTACTTC,CASSPGRRETQYF
TRBV18,.,.,TRBJ2-7,TGTGCCAGCTCACCTCAATTTCCCCCGGGCTACGAGCAGTACTTC,CASSPQFPPGYEQYF
TRBV19,.,TRBD2,TRBJ2-1,TGTGCCAGTAGTACTCCCGGGACTACGAACAATGAGCAGTTCTTC,CASSTPGTTNNEQFF
TRBV14,.,TRBD1,TRBJ2-3,TGTGCCAGCAGTCGTCAGACAGGGACCACAGATACGCAGTATTTT,CASSRQTGTTDTQYF
TRBV14,few,.,TRBJ2-6,TGTGCCAGCAGCCAAGTATACTTCGTGCAGGGATCTTGGCGCTCTGGGGCCAACGTCCTGACTTTC,CASSQVYFVQGSWRSGANVLTF
TRBV5-1,.,TRBD1,TRBJ2-6,TGCGCCAGCAGCGGGACAGGCAGCTCTGGGGCCAACGTCCTGACTTTC,CASSGTGSSGANVLTF
TRBV5-1,.,TRBD2,TRBJ2-5,TGCGCCAGCAGCTTGGCTAGCGGGAGCGGGGAGACCCAGTACTTC,CASSLASGSGETQYF
TRBV4-2,.,.,TRBJ2-5,TGTGCCAGCAGCCAAGCGACTGCGGGACGGGGAGAGACCCAGTACTTC,CASSQATAGRGETQYF
TRBV7-3,.,TRBD1,TRBJ2-3,TGTGCCAGCAGCTTAATGGGCAGGGGGCTAGGGGATACGCAGTATTTT,CASSLMGRGLGDTQYF
TRBV7-2,.,TRBD1,TRBJ2-7,TGTGCCAGCAGGCCTACAGGGGGGAAGATCTACGAGCAGTACTTC,CASRPTGGKIYEQYF
TRBV7-3,.,.,TRBJ2-3,TGTGCCAGCAGTCAGAGGCTCCTCGGGGATACGCAGTATTTT,CASSQRLLGDTQYF
TRBV5-4,.,TRBD1,TRBJ2-2,TGTGCCAGCAGCCAGCGACAGGGTACCACCGGGGAGCTGTTTTTT,CASSQRQGTTGELFF
TRBV7-9,.,.,TRBJ2-5,TGTGCCAGCAGCTCGGGGGGCCACATTCGGGAGACCCAGTACTTC,CASSSGGHIRETQYF
TRBV7-9,.,.,TRBJ1-6,TGTGCCAGCAGCCTAACCCCGGGTTCACCCCTCCACTTT,CASSLTPGSPLHF
TRBV18,.,TRBD1,TRBJ2-7,TGTGCCAGCTGGCCAGGGACAGGGGCCTACGAGCAGTACTTC,CASWPGTGAYEQYF
TRBV4-3,.,TRBD2,TRBJ2-1,TGCGCCAGCAGCCAATCAGTAGCGGGAACGAATGAGCAGTTCTTC,CASSQSVAGTNEQFF
TRBV28,.,TRBD1,TRBJ2-2,TGTGCCAGCAGTTCCCCACACCGGACAGGGAACACCGGGGAGCTGTTTTTT,CASSSPHRTGNTGELFF
TRBV29-1,.,.,TRBJ1-3,TGCAGCGTTGAAGATGTGGGAGGTCGGGACACCATATATTTT,CSVEDVGGRDTIYF
TRBV28,.,TRBD1,TRBJ2-5,TGTGCCAGCAGTTTATTACCGGGACAGGGGGCGAGAGAGACCCAGTACTTC,CASSLLPGQGARETQYF
TRBV10-3,.,.,TRBJ1-1,TGTGCCATCAGTGAGAGAGCTACGAACACTGAAGCTTTCTTT,CAISERATNTEAFF
TRBV4-3,.,.,TRBJ2-7,TGCGCCAGCAGCCAAGAGGACTCGAGCTCCTACGAGCAGTACTTC,CASSQEDSSSYEQYF
TRBV6-6,.,.,TRBJ1-5,TGTGCCAGCAGTCCCTCAACGGCGGGTCAGCCCCAGCATTTT,CASSPSTAGQPQHF
TRBV5-1,.,.,TRBJ2-3,TGCGCCAGCAGCTTAGGGGCGTTGGCTAGCACAGATACGCAGTATTTT,CASSLGALASTDTQYF
TRBV10-3,.,.,TRBJ1-5,TGTGCCTGCGGGGCCGGTGGGAGCAATCAGCCCCAGCATTTT,CACGAGGSNQPQHF
TRBV28,.,.,TRBJ1-5,TGTGCCAGCAGTTCATTCCTGCAGGGTCAGCCCCAGCATTTT,CASSSFLQGQPQHF
TRBV6-2/TRBV6-3,.,.,TRBJ2-7,TGTGCCAGCAGTGAGCCCTGGGAGCAGTACTTC,CASSEPWEQYF
TRBV5-1,.,TRBD2,TRBJ2-3,TGCGCCAGCAGCCCCCTCGGGGGGGGAAGGGATACGCAGTATTTT,CASSPLGGGRDTQYF
TRBV27,.,.,TRBJ1-4,TGTGCCAGCAGTTTTGAGGGAACTAATGAAAAACTGTTTTTT,CASSFEGTNEKLFF
TRBV6-1,.,.,TRBJ1-1,TGTGCCAGCAGTGAATGGAGCACTGAAGCTTTCTTT,CASSEWSTEAFF
TRBV6-5,.,TRBD1,TRBJ1-4,TGTGCCGGTTCTCTAGGGACAGCAAATGAAAAACTGTTTTTT,CAGSLGTANEKLFF
TRBV4-1,.,.,TRBJ2-5,TGCGCCAGCAGCCAAGATCCCGGCGGGGAAGAGACCCAGTACTTC,CASSQDPGGEETQYF
TRBV13,once,TRBD2,TRBJ2-1,TGTGCCAGCAGCCCTAGCGGGAGAGGATACAATGAGCAGTTCTTC,CASSPSGRGYNEQFF
TRBV6-5,.,.,TRBJ1-1,TGTGCCAGTAGGACAGTTCCTGAAGCTTTCTTT,CASRTVPEAFF
TRBV6-1,.,TRBD1,TRBJ2-5,TGTGCCAGCAGTGAACCCGGACAGGGAAAGACCCAGTACTTC,CASSEPGQGKTQYF
TRBV5-6,few,TRBD2,TRBJ2-3,TGTGCCAGCAGATCGAGACTAGCGTCAGATACGCAGTATTTT,CASRSRLASDTQYF
TRBV28,.,.,TRBJ1-2,TGTGCCAGCAGACAGGGACCCCGGGGTGTCTTCTATGGCTACACCTTC,CASRQGPRGVFYGYTF
TRBV2,.,.,TRBJ2-7,TGTGCCAGCAGTGTACAGTTAGGCCTCGAGCAGTACTTC,CASSVQLGLEQYF
TRBV28,once,.,TRBJ1-2,TGTGCCAGCAGCCGCGGGGGGCCATGGGAAGGCTACACCTTC,CASSRGGPWEGYTF
TRBV19,.,TRBD2,TRBJ2-7,TGTGCCAGCTCCCCCGAGGGGACTAATTACGAGCAGTACTTC,CASSPEGTNYEQYF
TRBV7-9,.,.,TRBJ2-3,TGTGCCAGCCCATCGACCATGAAGGGGGGGCAGACTAGCACAGATACGCAGTATTTT,CASPSTMKGGQTSTDTQYF
TRBV29-1,.,TRBD2,TRBJ2-2,TGCAGCGTGGCCGGGACTAGTTACCCTGCCGGGGAGCTGTTTTTT,CSVAGTSYPAGELFF
TRBV28,.,TRBD1,TRBJ1-5,TGTGCCAGCAGTCCCGTCGGGGGACAGAATCAGCCCCAGCATTTT,CASSPVGGQNQPQHF
TRBV28,.,TRBD1,TRBJ1-3,TGTGCCAGCAGTTTAACCGGACAGGGAAGATCTGGAAACACCATATATTTT,CASSLTGQGRSGNTIYF
TRBV10-1,.,TRBD1,TRBJ1-4,TGCGCCAGCAGTGAGACGGGACAGGTTAATGAAAAACTGTTTTTT,CASSETGQVNEKLFF